This TCR beta chain was obtained from a study of regulatory T cells in long-lasting Graves disease. On this clonotype itself: Its cognate antigen is unknown.

The CDR3 loop spans 14 amino acids. Trimming removed 2 bases at V and 9 bases at J, with 14 bases between. Looked up from germline, CDR1 is LGHDT and CDR2 is YNNKEL (reference sequence). General study findings and limits: Less diverse TCR repertoires were seen in persistent Graves' patients than in newly diagnosed ones. Patients with persistent disease showed a bias toward TRBV28, TRBJ1-2 and TRBJ2-5.

The time point here: newly diagnosed GD, antithyroid drugs for less than 3 months. There was RNA extracted from PBMCs, and the TCR library was made from it. Investigators prepared the TCR beta libraries by applying iRepertoire HTBI primers and Arm-PCR of CDR3 regions. TCRdb itself ran the multiplex PCR reads through MiXCR, one entry per CDR3 protein. The sample has hundreds of thousands of distinct CDR3 sequences, approximately 15% seen once. These data also formed part of another study, on T cells in Graves' hyperthyroidism and ophthalmopathy. That publication notes: Model predictions of ophthalmopathy came a median roughly 6.7 months before onset.

Sequencing was performed on peripheral blood mononuclear cells (PBMCs), taken at new diagnosis, from a patient treated with antithyroid drugs. V and J are TRBV3-1 and TRBJ2-1, with D possibly TRBD2 on 5 matching bases. The TCR sequence derives from a middle-aged man with Graves disease. In DNA form, the CDR3 reads TGTGCCAGCAGCCAAAGAGGGCCGGGGAGTGAGCAGTTCTTC. Its translation is CASSQRGPGSEQFF.